Listed here are 14 T cell receptor beta chains from one sample, sequenced in a study of tumor-infiltrating lymphocytes in localized non-small cell lung cancer (dated by TCRdb to the early 2020s). Receptor libraries were prepared by the immunoSEQ multiplex PCR assay. TCRdb limited this immuneACCESS table to in-frame rearrangements with V and J called. A share of clones is missing; checked studies link under half to unresolved V genes, and the rest is unexplained. The sample table records over 9,500 clones; 60% to 70% of these occur just once. The top ten hold 7% to 8% of the sample. Material: lung tumor tissue. These receptors came from a human donor with non-small cell lung cancer.

The J gene is TRBJ1-1, the V gene TRBV7-6; 9 nucleotides line up with TRBD1. The germline gives CDR1 SGHVS, CDR2 FNYEAQ. The junction had 5 bases not matched to a gene; V was cut back by 2 bases and J by 1 base. The CDR3 runs 16 residues. This CDR3 reads CASSLPQGAGNTEAFF. The CDR3 nucleotides are TGTGCCAGCAGCTTACCACAGGGGGCTGGGAACACTGAAGCTTTCTTT. The full variable domain, rest sourced from reference TRBV7-6 and TRBJ1-1, is GAGVSQSPRYKVTKRGQDVALRCDPISGHVSLYWYRQALGQGPEFLTYFNYEAQQDKSGLPNDRFSAERPEGSISTLTIQRTEQRDSAMYRCASSLPQGAGNTEAFFGQGTRLTVV.

V is TRBV18 and J is TRBJ1-2; 9 bases are a match to TRBD1. This CDR3 comprises 14 residues. The trim removed 3 bases at V and 8 bases at J, leaving 7 bases unmatched. Per germline, CDR1 KGHSH and CDR2 LQKENI. CDR3 in DNA: TGTGCCAGCTCACCTGAGGGACAGGGTTCCGGCTACACCTTC. It translates to CASSPEGQGSGYTF.

In its sample, this clone was seen a few times. The chain joins TRBV14 to TRBJ2-4; 7 bases are a match to TRBD1. The CDR3 length is 15 residues. CDR1 and CDR2 from the germline V gene are SGHDN and FVKESK. With 4 bases clipped from V and 1 base from J, the junction kept 4 bases outside the gene matches. CDR3 amino acids: CASSPLTGAKNIQYF. The CDR3 coding sequence is TGTGCCAGCAGCCCCTTGACAGGGGCCAAAAACATTCAGTACTTC. The full variable domain, completed using reference TRBV14 and TRBJ2-4, is EAGVTQFPSHSVIEKGQTVTLRCDPISGHDNLYWYRRVMGKEIKFLLHFVKESKQDESGMPNNRFLAERTGGTYSTLKVQPAELEDSGVYFCASSPLTGAKNIQYFGAGTRLSVL.

The rearrangement links TRBV10-3 to TRBJ2-3, with a possible D match to TRBD2 (5 bases). The CDR3 consists of 16 residues. Per the germline V gene, CDR1 is ENHRY and CDR2 is SYGVKD. V was pared by 0 bases and J by 0 bases, with 10 bases between. This CDR3 reads CAISESAGPSTDTQYF. For the CDR3, the DNA is TGTGCCATCAGTGAGTCTGCGGGTCCGAGCACAGATACGCAGTATTTT.

The chain recombines TRBV25-1 with TRBJ2-6, with D unresolved. The germline CDR1 and CDR2 sequences are MGHDK and SYGVNS. V lost 6 bases to trimming and J lost 0 bases, with 3 bases between them. CDR3 length: 13 amino acids. DNA for the CDR3: TGTGCCAGCAGCCGCTCTGGGGCCAACGTCCTGACTTTC. Translating it yields CASSRSGANVLTF.

This clone is deemed medium-sized. The chain joins TRBV5-6 to TRBJ1-1; D is unclear. V was pared by 0 bases and J by 1 base, with 10 bases between. Germline CDR1 is SGHDT and CDR2 is YYEEEE. CDR3 length: 15 residues. The CDR3 DNA sequence: TGTGCCAGCAGCTTGGGAGGAGGCTGGAACACTGAAGCTTTCTTT. Its translation: CASSLGGGWNTEAFF.

The J gene is TRBJ1-1, the V gene TRBV10-3, with TRBD1 as a possible D gene (6 bases). CDR3 length: 17 residues. Germline loops: CDR1 ENHRY, CDR2 SYGVKD. Trimming took off 0 bases at V and 0 bases at J, with 14 bases between the two ends. The CDR3 DNA sequence: TGTGCCATCAGTGAGTCGAGGGGGAGGATCATGAACACTGAAGCTTTCTTT. This gives the protein CAISESRGRIMNTEAFF.

Written as DNA, the CDR3 is TGTGCCAGCACCCGAGGGGGCGGGGAAGGCTATGGCTACACCTTC. Protein sequence: CASTRGGGEGYGYTF. The chain is built from TRBV7-2 and TRBJ1-2, with 7 bases identical to TRBD1. CDR1 is SGHTA and CDR2 is FQGNSA in the germline V gene. This CDR3 has 15 residues. V was clipped by 7 bases and J by 4 bases; unmatched bases: 12.

This clone has a handful of counts. V and J are TRBV18 and TRBJ1-1; 8 positions agree with TRBD1. CDR1 KGHSH and CDR2 LQKENI come from the germline V gene. V dropped 3 bases and J dropped 2; count of bases not matched to a gene: 5. This CDR3 is 15 amino acids long. The CDR3 nucleotides are TGTGCCAGCTCACCCCAGGACAGGGATAACACTGAAGCTTTCTTT. It specifies CASSPQDRDNTEAFF.

This sequence joins TRBV7-6 and TRBJ1-5; no definite D call. The V gene lost 5 bases and the J gene lost 3 bases, with 14 bases spanning the gap. Germline CDR1 is SGHVS and CDR2 is FNYEAQ. The CDR3 contains 15 residues. The CDR3 here is CASSRMTGLNQPQHF. The CDR3 region has the DNA TGTGCCAGCAGCCGTATGACGGGCCTCAATCAGCCCCAGCATTTT.

This chain connects TRBV6-5 to TRBJ2-7, with TRBD1 identical over 8 bases. Germline trimming cut 4 bases from V and 3 bases from J; bases unmatched to any gene: 8. The CDR3 has 15 residues. The V gene's germline CDR1 is MNHEY and CDR2 SVGAGI. The CDR3 bases are TGTGCCAGCAGTTCCCCGGCAGGGGGCGTCTACGAGCAGTACTTC. Amino acid sequence: CASSSPAGGVYEQYF.

The CDR3 sequence: CATAEGADQPQHF. CDR3 nucleotide sequence: TGTGCCACCGCTGAGGGGGCGGATCAGCCCCAGCATTTT. This rearrangement joins TRBV10-3 to TRBJ1-5; 7 positions match TRBD1. V lost 10 bases and J lost 5; bases outside the gene matches: 8. Germline CDR1 and CDR2: ENHRY and SYGVKD. This CDR3 is built from 13 residues.

The gene calls are TRBV7-2 and TRBJ2-3, with 11 nucleotides matching TRBD2. The CDR3 is 13 amino acids. CDR1 is SGHTA, CDR2 FQGNSA, per germline. Trimming at V came to 11 bases and at J to 4 bases, leaving 5 bases not matched to a gene. The CDR3 is CADGLAGPDTQYF. The CDR3 bases are TGTGCCGACGGACTAGCGGGTCCAGATACGCAGTATTTT.

The chain carries TRBV30 and TRBJ1-1; possible D gene TRBD1, 5 bases. The V end was cut by 4 bases, the J end by 3 bases, with 12 bases between. Germline-derived CDR1 and CDR2 are GTSNPN and SVGIG (reference sequence). The CDR3 spans 13 residues. The CDR3, as DNA: TGTGCCTGGATAGGCAGGGTGGACACTGAAGCTTTCTTT. The encoded protein is CAWIGRVDTEAFF. Variable domain in full (rest from reference TRBV30 and TRBJ1-1): SQTIHQWPATLVQPVGSPLSLECTVEGTSNPNLYWYRQAAGRGLQLLFYSVGIGQISSEVPQNLSASRPQDRQFILSSKKLLLSDSGFYLCAWIGRVDTEAFFGQGTRLTVV.